This TCR beta chain was captured by sequencing in a study of T cell responses to AZD1222 COVID-19 vaccine. Comments on this clone: What it binds is not known.

Regarding the study as a whole: Vaccine-associated CD4 TCRs spanned spike, dominant at 160-218 and 743-854. Baseline seropositivity characterized only a handful of AZD1222 recipients.

Deletions cut 1 base from V and 9 bases from J, with 22 bases between. This CDR3 is 18 amino acids long. From germline, CDR1 is SGHTA and CDR2 FQGNSA. Repertoires were generated with immunoSEQ multiplex PCR, while TCRdb's copy carries only in-frame clones and drops some. The sample includes approximately 77,000 clones, around 90% of them seen just once. The chain is built from TRBV7-2 and TRBJ1-6, with D hard to call. The clonotype originates from an adult who received the AZD1222 COVID-19 vaccine. The sequences come from peripheral blood, collected 28 days after the second AZD1222 dose. DNA for the CDR3: TGTGCCAGCAGCTTAGAAATTAGGGCCACCCATGGTATTTCACCCCTCCACTTT. It codes for CASSLEIRATHGISPLHF.